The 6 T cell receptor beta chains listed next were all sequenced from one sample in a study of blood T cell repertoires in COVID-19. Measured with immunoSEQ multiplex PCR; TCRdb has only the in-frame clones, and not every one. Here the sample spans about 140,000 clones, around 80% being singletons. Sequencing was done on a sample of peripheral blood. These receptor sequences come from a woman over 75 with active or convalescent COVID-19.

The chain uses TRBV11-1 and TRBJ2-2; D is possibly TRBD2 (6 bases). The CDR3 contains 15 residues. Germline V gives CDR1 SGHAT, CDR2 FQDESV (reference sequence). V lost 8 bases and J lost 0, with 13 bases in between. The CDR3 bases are TGTGCCAGCCGCGCGGGGCTGCCGAACACCGGGGAGCTGTTTTTT. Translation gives CASRAGLPNTGELFF.

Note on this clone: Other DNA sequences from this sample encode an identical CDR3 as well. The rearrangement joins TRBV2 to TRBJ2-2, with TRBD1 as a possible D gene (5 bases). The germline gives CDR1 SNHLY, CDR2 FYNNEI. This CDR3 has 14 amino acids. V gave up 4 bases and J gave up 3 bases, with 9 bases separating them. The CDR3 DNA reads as TGTGCCAGCAGTGGCACAGGTGACACCGGGGAGCTGTTTTTT. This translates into CASSGTGDTGELFF. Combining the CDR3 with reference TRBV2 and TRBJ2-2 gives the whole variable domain EPEVTQTPSHQVTQMGQEVILRCVPISNHLYFYWYRQILGQKVEFLVSFYNNEISEKSEIFDDQFSVERPDGSNFTLKIRSTKLEDSAMYFCASSGTGDTGELFFGEGSRLTVL.

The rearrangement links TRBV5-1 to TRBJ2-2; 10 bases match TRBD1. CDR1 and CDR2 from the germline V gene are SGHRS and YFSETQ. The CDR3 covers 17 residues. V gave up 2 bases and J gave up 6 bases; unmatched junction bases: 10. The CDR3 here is CASSFIRGQGVAGELFF. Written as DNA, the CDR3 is TGCGCCAGCAGCTTCATTCGAGGACAGGGGGTTGCCGGGGAGCTGTTTTTT.

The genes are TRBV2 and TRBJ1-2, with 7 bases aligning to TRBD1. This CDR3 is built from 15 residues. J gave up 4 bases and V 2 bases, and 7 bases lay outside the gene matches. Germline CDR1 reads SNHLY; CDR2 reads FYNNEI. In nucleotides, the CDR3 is TGTGCCAGCAGTGAAACTGACAGGGCTTCCTATGGCTACACCTTC. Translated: CASSETDRASYGYTF.

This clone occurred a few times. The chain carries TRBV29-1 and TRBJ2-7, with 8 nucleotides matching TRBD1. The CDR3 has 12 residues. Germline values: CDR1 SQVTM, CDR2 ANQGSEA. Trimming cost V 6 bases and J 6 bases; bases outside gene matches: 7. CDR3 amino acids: CSVGDRRGEQYF. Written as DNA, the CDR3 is TGCAGCGTGGGGGACAGGAGGGGCGAGCAGTACTTC.

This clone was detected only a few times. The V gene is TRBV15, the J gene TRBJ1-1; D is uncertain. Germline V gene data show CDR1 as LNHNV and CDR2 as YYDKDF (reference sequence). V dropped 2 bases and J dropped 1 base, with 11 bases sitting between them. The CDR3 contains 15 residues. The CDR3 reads CATSRLTGKNTEAFF. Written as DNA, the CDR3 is TGTGCCACCAGCAGACTCACCGGGAAGAACACTGAAGCTTTCTTT.